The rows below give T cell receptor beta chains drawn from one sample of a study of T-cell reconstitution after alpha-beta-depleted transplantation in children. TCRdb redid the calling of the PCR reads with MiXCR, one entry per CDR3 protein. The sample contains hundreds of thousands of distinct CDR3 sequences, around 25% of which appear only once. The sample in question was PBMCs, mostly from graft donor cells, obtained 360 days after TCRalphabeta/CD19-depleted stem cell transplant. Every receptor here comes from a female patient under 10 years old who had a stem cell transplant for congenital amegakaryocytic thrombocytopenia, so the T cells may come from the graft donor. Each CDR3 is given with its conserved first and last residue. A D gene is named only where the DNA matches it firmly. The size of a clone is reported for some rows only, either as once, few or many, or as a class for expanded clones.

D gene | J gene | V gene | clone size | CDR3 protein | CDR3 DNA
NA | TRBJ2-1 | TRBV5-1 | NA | CASSLARNNEQFF | TGCGCCAGCAGCTTGGCCAGAAACAATGAGCAGTTCTTC
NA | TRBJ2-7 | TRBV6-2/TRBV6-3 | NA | CASSYGPALNYEQYF | TGTGCCAGCAGTTACGGCCCGGCCCTCAACTACGAGCAGTACTTC
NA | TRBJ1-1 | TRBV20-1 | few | CSARVIFRGEAFF | TGCAGTGCTAGAGTAATTTTTAGAGGAGAAGCTTTCTTT
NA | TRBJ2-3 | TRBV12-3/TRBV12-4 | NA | CASSFYGGESPRDTQYF | TGTGCCAGCAGTTTCTATGGCGGGGAGTCCCCCCGCGATACGCAGTATTTT
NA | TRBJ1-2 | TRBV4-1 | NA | CASSQGGGRYPNYGYTF | TGCGCCAGCAGCCAAGGGGGCGGACGGTACCCTAACTATGGCTACACCTTC
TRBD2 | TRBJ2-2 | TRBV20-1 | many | CSAKASGNTGELFF | TGCAGTGCTAAGGCTAGCGGGAACACCGGGGAGCTGTTTTTT
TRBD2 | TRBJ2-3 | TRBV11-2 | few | CASSMLGGGTDTQYF | TGTGCCAGCAGCATGCTGGGCGGGGGGACTGATACGCAGTATTTT
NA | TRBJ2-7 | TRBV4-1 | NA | CASSQDFRSYEQYF | TGCGCCAGCAGCCAAGATTTCCGCTCCTACGAGCAGTACTTC
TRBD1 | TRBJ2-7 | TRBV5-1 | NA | CASSLLLGQGNEQYF | TGCGCCAGCAGCTTGTTGTTGGGACAGGGGAACGAGCAGTACTTC
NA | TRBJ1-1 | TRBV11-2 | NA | CASSLEGRMNTEAFF | TGTGCCAGCAGCTTAGAAGGCAGAATGAACACTGAAGCTTTCTTT
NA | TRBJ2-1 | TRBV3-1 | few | CASGRGSYNEQFF | TGTGCCAGCGGTCGGGGCTCCTACAATGAGCAGTTCTTC
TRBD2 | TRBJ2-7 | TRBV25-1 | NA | CASRIGTSGNVKILSYEQYF | TGTGCCAGCAGAATCGGGACTAGCGGGAACGTAAAGATCCTTTCCTACGAGCAGTACTTC
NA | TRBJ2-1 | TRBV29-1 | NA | CSAQGWSYNEQFF | TGCAGCGCACAGGGTTGGAGCTACAATGAGCAGTTCTTC
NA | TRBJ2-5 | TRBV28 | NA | CASSFFSSQETQYF | TGTGCCAGCAGTTTTTTCAGCTCACAAGAGACCCAGTACTTC
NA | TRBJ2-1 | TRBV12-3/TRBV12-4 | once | CASNLHSGAQFF | TGTGCCAGCAATCTTCATTCCGGCGCGCAGTTCTTC
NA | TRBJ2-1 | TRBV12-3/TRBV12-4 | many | CASSLGTVYNEQFF | TGTGCCAGCAGTTTAGGGACAGTCTACAATGAGCAGTTCTTC
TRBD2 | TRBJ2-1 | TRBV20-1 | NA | CSAPSGSTYNEQFF | TGCAGTGCTCCTAGCGGGTCAACCTACAATGAGCAGTTCTTC
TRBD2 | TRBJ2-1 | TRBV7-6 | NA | CASSPPGLKTYNEQFF | TGTGCCAGCAGCCCTCCGGGACTAAAAACCTACAATGAGCAGTTCTTC
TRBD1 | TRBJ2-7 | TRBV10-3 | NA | CAIQGTGVSYEQYF | TGTGCCATCCAGGGGACAGGGGTCTCCTACGAGCAGTACTTC
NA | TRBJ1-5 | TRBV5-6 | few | CASSLGAVLNQPQHF | TGTGCCAGCAGCTTGGGGGCAGTTTTAAATCAGCCCCAGCATTTT
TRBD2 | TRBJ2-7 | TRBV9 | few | CASSVVPSGTYEQYF | TGTGCCAGCAGCGTAGTACCCAGCGGGACCTACGAGCAGTACTTC
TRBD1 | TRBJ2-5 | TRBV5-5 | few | CASSLPVWQQTGKETQYF | TGTGCCAGCAGCTTGCCAGTATGGCAGCAGACAGGGAAGGAGACCCAGTACTTC
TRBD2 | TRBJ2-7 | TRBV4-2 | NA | CASSQGTSGDWEQYF | TGTGCCAGCAGCCAAGGAACTAGCGGGGACTGGGAGCAGTACTTC
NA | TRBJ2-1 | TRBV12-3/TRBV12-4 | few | CASSLRRSNEQFF | TGTGCCAGCAGTTTAAGGAGATCCAATGAGCAGTTCTTC
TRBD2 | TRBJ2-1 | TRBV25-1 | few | CASSEVSGRAEQFF | TGTGCCAGCAGTGAAGTTAGCGGGAGGGCTGAGCAGTTCTTC
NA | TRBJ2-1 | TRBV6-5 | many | CASSYSRTEQFF | TGTGCCAGCAGTTACTCTCGGACAGAGCAGTTCTTC
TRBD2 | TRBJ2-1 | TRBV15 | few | CATSRDPSGRFGEQFF | TGTGCCACCAGCAGAGATCCTAGCGGGAGATTTGGTGAGCAGTTCTTC
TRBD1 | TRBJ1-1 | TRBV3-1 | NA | CASSQDRDRVAENTEAFF | TGTGCCAGCAGCCAAGACCGGGACAGGGTTGCGGAGAACACTGAAGCTTTCTTT
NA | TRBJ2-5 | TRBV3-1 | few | CASSLPVVTQETQYF | TGTGCCAGCAGCCTACCGGTCGTCACCCAAGAGACCCAGTACTTC
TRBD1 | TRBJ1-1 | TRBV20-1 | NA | CSAWTDRDTEAFF | TGCAGTGCTTGGACGGACAGGGACACTGAAGCTTTCTTT
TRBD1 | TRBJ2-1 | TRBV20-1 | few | CSARAGTGGRGEQFF | TGCAGTGCTAGAGCTGGCACAGGGGGCAGGGGTGAGCAGTTCTTC
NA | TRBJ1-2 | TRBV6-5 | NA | CASSHRDNGYTF | TGTGCCAGCAGCCACCGGGACAACGGCTACACCTTC
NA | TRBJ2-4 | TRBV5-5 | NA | CASSLTQGLPLDIQYF | TGTGCCAGCAGCTTGACGCAGGGGTTACCCCTGGACATTCAGTACTTC
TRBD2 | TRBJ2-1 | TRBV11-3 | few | CASSMGLGGQFF | TGTGCCAGCAGCATGGGACTAGGCGGGCAGTTCTTC
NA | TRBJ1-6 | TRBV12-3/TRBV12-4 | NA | CASSSRGALHF | TGTGCCAGCAGCTCCCGCGGGGCCCTCCACTTT